The rows below give T cell receptor beta chains drawn from one sample of a study of blood T cell repertoires in COVID-19. Here immunoSEQ multiplex PCR was the method, and the copy in TCRdb shows in-frame clones only, minus some. The table has fewer than 500,000 clones, 75% to 90% seen once. The sample comprised peripheral blood. Every receptor here comes from a woman aged 25 to 39 with active or convalescent COVID-19. CDR3s include the opening cysteine and the closing phenylalanine or tryptophan. The D gene is left open where the match is weak. Clone sizes are given selectively: once, few, many, or a class where the clone is expanded.

>TRBV2|TRBD1|TRBJ2-3|NA
CARENRDRVGPDTQYF
TGTGCCAGGGAGAACCGGGACAGGGTTGGGCCAGATACGCAGTATTTT
>TRBV18|TRBD1|TRBJ2-7|NA
CASRDRGFYEQYF
TGTGCCAGCCGGGACAGGGGCTTCTACGAGCAGTACTTC
>TRBV19|NA|TRBJ1-1|NA
CASSIVGSGEAFF
TGTGCCAGTAGTATAGTCGGGTCCGGTGAAGCTTTCTTT
>TRBV5-6|TRBD1|TRBJ1-5|NA
CASTFGQGAGYSNQPQHF
TGTGCCAGCACCTTTGGACAGGGCGCTGGGTATAGCAATCAGCCCCAGCATTTT
>TRBV29-1|TRBD2|TRBJ2-7|NA
CSARRGARDEQYF
TGCAGCGCTAGGCGGGGGGCCAGGGACGAGCAGTACTTC
>TRBV11-2|NA|TRBJ2-3|NA
CASSRRARAADTQYF
TGTGCCAGCAGCCGCCGCGCACGAGCCGCAGATACGCAGTATTTT
>TRBV19|NA|TRBJ1-1|NA
CASSIVGVTEAFF
TGTGCCAGTAGTATAGTAGGGGTCACTGAAGCTTTCTTT
>TRBV4-1|NA|TRBJ1-1|once
CASRTNNEAFF
TGCGCCAGCAGAACGAACAATGAAGCTTTCTTT
>TRBV2|NA|TRBJ2-5|NA
CASRGWGSQETQYF
TGTGCCAGCAGGGGTTGGGGCTCTCAAGAGACCCAGTACTTC
>TRBV10-3|TRBD1|TRBJ2-1|NA
CAISDLDRGILGFF
TGTGCCATCAGTGACCTGGACAGGGGAATCTTAGGGTTCTTC
>TRBV2|NA|TRBJ2-7|NA
CASSELVQYEQYF
TGTGCCAGCAGTGAATTGGTACAGTACGAGCAGTACTTC
>TRBV2|NA|TRBJ1-4|NA
CASSLREKLFF
TGTGCCAGCAGCCTGCGGGAAAAACTGTTTTTT
>TRBV7-2|TRBD2|TRBJ2-7|NA
CASTQQGAGAPYEQYF
TGTGCCAGCACCCAGCAAGGAGCGGGGGCCCCCTACGAGCAGTACTTC
>TRBV18|TRBD1|TRBJ1-5|few
CASSPGTGGNQPQHF
TGTGCCAGCTCACCCGGGACAGGGGGCAATCAGCCCCAGCATTTT
>TRBV15|NA|TRBJ1-1|NA
CATRSRANTEAFF
TGTGCCACCAGGTCCAGGGCCAACACTGAAGCTTTCTTT
>TRBV7-9|NA|TRBJ2-2|many
CASSGQGSGELFF
TGTGCCAGCAGCGGGCAGGGAAGTGGGGAGCTGTTTTTT
>TRBV6-1|NA|TRBJ1-5|NA
CASSERGGGNQPQHF
TGTGCCAGCAGTGAAAGGGGGGGTGGCAATCAGCCCCAGCATTTT
>TRBV5-6|NA|TRBJ1-1|NA
CASSLNPGLDTEAFF
TGTGCCAGCAGCTTGAATCCAGGGTTGGACACTGAAGCTTTCTTT
>TRBV5-4|TRBD2|TRBJ2-2|NA
CASSPGVAGNTGELFF
TGTGCCAGCAGCCCCGGGGTAGCGGGGAACACCGGGGAGCTGTTTTTT
>TRBV2|TRBD1|TRBJ1-2|NA
CASSGGQDYGYTF
TGTGCCAGCAGTGGGGGACAGGACTATGGCTACACCTTC
>TRBV3-1/TRBV3-2|TRBD1|TRBJ2-7|NA
CASSPRDSTYEQYF
TGTGCCAGCAGCCCCCGGGACAGCACCTACGAGCAGTACTTC
>TRBV5-4|NA|TRBJ2-5|NA
CASSLLPEETQYF
TGTGCCAGCAGCCTCCTACCTGAGGAGACCCAGTACTTC
>TRBV11-2|TRBD1|TRBJ2-4|NA
CASSTWTGGSKNIQYF
TGTGCCAGCAGCACTTGGACAGGGGGAAGCAAAAACATTCAGTACTTC
>TRBV4-1|TRBD1|TRBJ1-3|NA
CASSQLDRVGNTIYF
TGCGCCAGCAGCCAACTCGACAGGGTTGGAAACACCATATATTTT
>TRBV27|TRBD1|TRBJ1-2|NA
CASSLTPPGQSNYGYTF
TGTGCCAGCAGTTTGACCCCCCCGGGACAGAGTAACTATGGCTACACCTTC
>TRBV5-1|NA|TRBJ1-1|NA
CASSVQWANTEAFF
TGCGCCAGCAGCGTTCAGTGGGCGAACACTGAAGCTTTCTTT
>TRBV11-1|NA|TRBJ2-3|NA
CASSSRTATDTQYF
TGTGCCAGCAGCTCACGGACAGCCACAGATACGCAGTATTTT
>TRBV10-3|TRBD1|TRBJ1-2|NA
CAMRDSHNYGYTF
TGTGCCATGCGGGACAGCCATAACTATGGCTACACCTTC
>TRBV7-8|TRBD1|TRBJ1-3|NA
CASSLVGTAGNTIYF
TGTGCCAGCAGCTTAGTGGGGACAGCTGGAAACACCATATATTTT
>TRBV7-8|NA|TRBJ1-1|NA
CASSSRAPNTEAFF
TGTGCCAGCAGCTCCAGGGCGCCCAACACTGAAGCTTTCTTT